This T cell receptor beta chain came from a study of T cells after yellow fever vaccination. Study-level results: In post-booster samples, most primary-vaccination clones reappeared (just under 97% CD4, over 70% CD8).

TCRdb reanalysed the 5' RACE reads using MiXCR and keeps one entry per CDR3 protein. The table lists 340,000 or so distinct CDR3 sequences, roughly an eighth of them singletons. This clonotype occurred a few times. Its antigen is unknown. Germline V gene lookup returns CDR1 LGHNA and CDR2 YSLEER. V lost 4 bases to trimming and J lost 3 bases, with 28 bases between them. This CDR3 has 20 amino acids. The sequence was collected from a man aged 18 to 30 who received the YFV17D yellow fever vaccine. The chain is built from TRBV4-3 and TRBJ2-4; a weak D match, TRBD1 (7 bases). The source was CD4+ T cells sorted from PBMCs, collected 15 days after the yellow fever booster vaccination. The CDR3 nucleotides read TGCGCCAGCAGCCGCGAAAGGGGGGTGACAGGGCCCTGGGTCAAAAACATTCAGTACTTC. Amino acids: CASSRERGVTGPWVKNIQYF.